A single sample is the source of the 31 T cell receptor beta chains below, sequenced in a study of cytomegalovirus exposure and HLA in healthy donors. PCR used 60 Vbeta primers and 13 Jbeta primers. This table comes from immunoSEQ multiplex PCR, and its TCRdb copy is limited to in-frame clones, with some not included. The sample yields 100,000 to 150,000 clones, 80% to 90% seen once. Sample: PBMCs. The receptors shown here come from a woman between 40 and 50 years old in good health and CMV-seropositive.

The chain recombines TRBV11-2 with TRBJ2-1, with a possible D match to TRBD2 (6 bases). The CDR3 length is 16 residues. CDR1 is SGHAT, CDR2 FQNNGV, per germline. With 1 base removed from V and 0 bases from J, the gap between germline ends came to 10 bases. CDR3 region: CASSLVAGSSYNEQFF. In nucleotides, the CDR3 is TGTGCCAGCAGCTTAGTTGCCGGGAGCTCCTACAATGAGCAGTTCTTC.

The CDR3 nucleotides read TGTGCCAGCAGCTTAGAGGGACAACTAGCGGGAGAAAGGAATGAGCAGTTCTTC. It specifies CASSLEGQLAGERNEQFF. This chain connects TRBV7-8 to TRBJ2-1; 11 nucleotides align to TRBD2. V dropped 1 base and J dropped 7; count of bases not matched to a gene: 12. The CDR3 runs 18 residues. Germline loops: CDR1 SGHVS, CDR2 FQNEAQ.

The J gene is TRBJ2-1, the V gene TRBV2; weak D call: TRBD2 (5 bases). This CDR3 has 14 amino acids. V was shortened by 7 bases and J by 2 bases, with 12 bases between the two germline ends. Germline values: CDR1 SNHLY, CDR2 FYNNEI. DNA of the CDR3: TGTGCCAGCAAAAGAGCGGTGACCTACAATGAGCAGTTCTTC. Its protein product is CASKRAVTYNEQFF.

V and J are TRBV5-6 and TRBJ1-5; TRBD1 agrees at 7 bases. Per germline, CDR1 SGHDT and CDR2 YYEEEE. The length of the CDR3 is 17 residues. V lost 0 bases to trimming and J lost 4 bases; unmatched junction nucleotides: 10. CDR3 DNA sequence: TGTGCCAGCAGCTTGGCGGTCAGGGGGTTGGCAAATCAGCCCCAGCATTTT. It encodes CASSLAVRGLANQPQHF.

In its sample, this clone was seen a few times. The genes are TRBV9 and TRBJ2-7; TRBD2 aligns across 15 bases. CDR3 length: 16 amino acids. Unmatched junction bases numbered 6, after V lost 3 bases and J lost 5 bases. Germline V CDR1 and CDR2: SGDLS, YYNGEE. For the CDR3, the DNA is TGTGCCAGCAGCGGCGGACTAGCGGGAGGGTTGGACGAGCAGTACTTC. It is translated as CASSGGLAGGLDEQYF.

The rearrangement joins TRBV5-6 to TRBJ2-7, with D hard to call. V lost 0 bases to trimming and J lost 3 bases, with 13 bases between them. The CDR3 runs to 15 residues. CDR1 and CDR2 from the germline V gene are SGHDT and YYEEEE. CDR3 sequence reads: CASSLEASDYYEQYF. As DNA, the CDR3 is TGTGCCAGCAGCTTGGAAGCATCTGATTACTACGAGCAGTACTTC. The full variable domain, completed using reference TRBV5-6 and TRBJ2-7, is DAGVTQSPTHLIKTRGQQVTLRCSPKSGHDTVSWYQQALGQGPQFIFQYYEEEERQRGNFPDRFSGHQFPNYSSELNVNALLLGDSALYLCASSLEASDYYEQYFGPGTRLTVT.

Worth noting for this clone: Likely a read error: the CDR3 ends without its conserved phenylalanine or tryptophan. The V call is TRBV11-3, the J call TRBJ2-7; 8 positions agree with TRBD1. CDR3 length equals 14 residues. V was clipped by 5 bases and J by 2 bases; unmatched bases: 5. Germline V CDR1 and CDR2: SGHNT, YENEEA. The CDR3: CASSADRGTYEQYI. The CDR3 nucleotides read TGTGCCAGCAGCGCAGACAGGGGAACCTACGAGCAGTACATC.

V gene TRBV30 combines with J gene TRBJ2-7, with D tentatively TRBD1 (5 bases). Germline V gene sequence: CDR1 GTSNPN, CDR2 SVGIG (reference sequence). The V gene lost 0 bases and the J gene lost 3 bases, with 12 bases spanning the gap. This CDR3 is 14 amino acids long. The CDR3 here is CAWSVDQGIYEQYF. CDR3 in DNA: TGTGCCTGGAGTGTAGACCAGGGTATCTACGAGCAGTACTTC.

The V call is TRBV5-6, the J call TRBJ2-3; possibly TRBD2 for D (5 bases). CDR1 is SGHDT, CDR2 YYEEEE, per germline. V dropped 4 bases and J dropped 3 bases, with 15 bases sitting between them. This CDR3 is built from 15 residues. The CDR3 sequence: CASSPGGGGTDTQYF. The DNA for the CDR3 is TGTGCCAGCAGCCCCGGTGGAGGTGGAACAGATACGCAGTATTTT.

This rearrangement joins TRBV30 to TRBJ1-2, with TRBD1 identical over 8 bases. The CDR3 is made up of 13 amino acids. J was trimmed by 12 bases and V by 0 bases; bases with no gene match: 9. Per the germline V gene, CDR1 is GTSNPN and CDR2 is SVGIG (reference sequence). CDR3 DNA: TGTGCCTGGAGTGTTTTACGGGGACAGGCGAACACCTTC. Translation gives CAWSVLRGQANTF.

The CDR3 here is CASSQGGGRDTEAFF. The CDR3 nucleotides read TGTGCCAGCAGCCAAGGAGGTGGTCGAGACACTGAAGCTTTCTTT. This chain links TRBV4-2 with TRBJ1-1; no definite D call. V dropped 1 base and J dropped 3 bases, with 12 bases sitting between them. The CDR3 runs to 15 residues. Germline V gene data show CDR1 as LGHNA and CDR2 as YNFKEQ.

The chain is built from TRBV4-1 and TRBJ2-5, with TRBD1 matching 12 bases. Germline loops: CDR1 MGHRA, CDR2 YSYEKL. V lost 2 bases to trimming and J lost 5 bases; unmatched junction nucleotides: 9. The CDR3 contains 17 residues. The CDR3 DNA reads as TGCGCCAGCAGCCAAACCGGGACAGGGGGCAGTTGGGAGACCCAGTACTTC. Protein sequence: CASSQTGTGGSWETQYF.

The genes are TRBV11-3 and TRBJ2-2, with TRBD2 matching 10 bases. The CDR3 is 15 residues long. Trimming cost V 3 bases and J 5 bases; bases outside gene matches: 3. In germline, CDR1 is SGHNT, CDR2 YENEEA. The CDR3 loop is CASSFLAGGTGELFF. The CDR3 bases are TGTGCCAGCAGCTTCTTAGCGGGAGGTACCGGGGAGCTGTTTTTT.

The chain couples TRBV28 to TRBJ2-1, with TRBD2 matching over 13 bases. The V gene end was trimmed by 2 bases and the J gene end by 4 bases; junction bases not matched to a gene: 2. Germline V gene data show CDR1 as MDHEN and CDR2 as SYDVKM. This CDR3 has 16 residues. CDR3 in DNA: TGTGCCAGCAGTTTAAGGACTAGCGGGAGTTACAATGAGCAGTTCTTC. Translation: CASSLRTSGSYNEQFF. Filled out from reference TRBV28 and TRBJ2-1, the complete variable domain reads DVKVTQSSRYLVKRTGEKVFLECVQDMDHENMFWYRQDPGLGLRLIYFSYDVKMKEKGDIPEGYSVSREKKERFSLILESASTNQTSMYLCASSLRTSGSYNEQFFGPGTRLTVL.

This clone appeared a single time. This rearrangement joins TRBV7-9 to TRBJ2-7, with a weak D call TRBD2 (5 bases). The assigned J gene may be wrong: the sequence end matches TRBJ2-1 better. CDR1 is SEHNR, CDR2 FQNEAQ, per germline (reference sequence). The CDR3 contains 12 residues. The CDR3 region has the DNA TGTGCCAGCAGCTTGTCGAGGGATGAGCAGTTCTTC. Protein: CASSLSRDEQFF.

This clone was found a few times. The chain is built from TRBV10-3 and TRBJ2-7; maybe TRBD2 (5 bases). The CDR3 extends over 14 amino acids. The V and J ends lost 4 bases and 2 bases respectively, with 12 bases between them. Germline CDR1 ENHRY, CDR2 SYGVKD. This CDR3 reads CAISGTDDPYEQYF. DNA of the CDR3: TGTGCCATCAGTGGGACTGACGACCCCTACGAGCAGTACTTC.

CDR3 nucleotides: TGTGCCAGTAGTTCCCAAGAGGGCGGGAGGGCCAGGGAGACCCAGTACTTC. It translates to CASSSQEGGRARETQYF. V usage is TRBV19 and J usage is TRBJ2-5, with 9 bases identical to TRBD2. The CDR3 consists of 17 residues. Germline CDR1 and CDR2: LNHDA and SQIVND (reference sequence). J gave up 5 bases and V 5 bases, and 15 bases lay outside the gene matches.

CDR3 coding DNA: TGTGCCAGCATCCATCAGACCTTCCGCGGGGAGCCCCAGCATTTT. Translation: CASIHQTFRGEPQHF. The rearrangement joins TRBV28 to TRBJ1-5; D is ambiguous. This CDR3 contains 15 residues. Trimming pared 7 bases from V and 8 bases from J, leaving 21 bases between. The germline V gene encodes CDR1 MDHEN and CDR2 SYDVKM.

The genes are TRBV11-1 and TRBJ2-1; weak D call: TRBD2 (5 bases). This CDR3 has 16 amino acids. Germline-derived CDR1 and CDR2 are SGHAT and FQDESV (reference sequence). The V end lost 1 base, the J end lost 0 bases, and 10 bases lay between the germline ends. CDR3 amino acids: CASSLELEDSYNEQFF. As DNA, the CDR3 is TGTGCCAGCAGCTTAGAACTAGAGGACTCCTACAATGAGCAGTTCTTC.

The gene calls are TRBV6-4 and TRBJ2-2; 12 bases fit TRBD2. Trimming at V came to 9 bases and at J to 4 bases, leaving 18 bases not matched to a gene. The germline V gene encodes CDR1 MRHNA and CDR2 SNTAGT. The CDR3 sequence is 19 residues long. CDR3 sequence reads: CAREETSGRSVLCTGELFF. CDR3 sequence (DNA): TGTGCCAGAGAAGAGACTAGCGGGAGATCTGTACTTTGCACCGGGGAGCTGTTTTTT.

This clone was picked up one time. The chain uses TRBV28 and TRBJ2-2, with D unclear. Germline V CDR1 and CDR2: MDHEN, SYDVKM. V was cut by 3 bases and J by 2 bases, with 13 bases left in between. CDR3 length: 16 amino acids. The CDR3 protein is CASSFPVASNTGELFF. The CDR3 coding sequence is TGTGCCAGCAGTTTCCCGGTCGCTAGTAACACCGGGGAGCTGTTTTTT.

The chain joins TRBV7-8 to TRBJ2-3, with 7 bases matching TRBD2. The trim removed 2 bases at V and 3 bases at J, leaving 5 bases unmatched. The germline gives CDR1 SGHVS, CDR2 FQNEAQ. This CDR3 comprises 15 residues. The CDR3 loop is CASSLLSGSTDTQYF. The CDR3 DNA reads as TGTGCCAGCAGCTTACTTAGCGGGTCAACAGATACGCAGTATTTT. The full variable domain, with the rest looked up from reference TRBV7-8 and TRBJ2-3, is GAGVSQSPRYKVAKRGQDVALRCDPISGHVSLFWYQQALGQGPEFLTYFQNEAQLDKSGLPSDRFFAERPEGSVSTLKIQRTQQEDSAVYLCASSLLSGSTDTQYFGPGTRLTVL.

This chain uses TRBV5-6 with TRBJ2-3; 8 bases are a match to TRBD2. V trimming: 3 bases; J trimming: 4 bases; junction bases outside the gene matches: 4. The CDR3 spans 14 residues. Germline CDR1 reads SGHDT; CDR2 reads YYEEEE. The CDR3 nucleotides read TGTGCCAGCAGCTGGGGGACTAGAGCAGATACGCAGTATTTT. Its protein is CASSWGTRADTQYF.

The CDR3 DNA follows: TGTGCCAGTAGTATAGGAGGACTAGCGGGAGTGGTCGGGGAGCTGTTTTTT. It is translated as CASSIGGLAGVVGELFF. This chain connects TRBV19 to TRBJ2-2, with TRBD2 matching 13 bases. CDR3 length: 17 residues. V lost 1 base, J lost 7 bases, and 6 bases stayed unmatched. The germline CDR1 and CDR2 sequences are LNHDA and SQIVND (reference sequence). The entire variable domain, with the rest obtained from reference TRBV19 and TRBJ2-2, is as follows: DGGITQSPKYLFRKEGQNVTLSCEQNLNHDAMYWYRQDPGQGLRLIYYSQIVNDFQKGDIAEGYSVSREKKESFPLTVTSAQKNPTAFYLCASSIGGLAGVVGELFFGEGSRLTVL.

This clone has just one count. V is TRBV13 and J is TRBJ2-2, with a tentative D call TRBD2 (6 bases). The CDR3 runs to 16 residues. In germline, CDR1 is PRHDT, CDR2 FYEKMQ (reference sequence). V was shortened by 1 base and J by 1 base, with 10 bases between the two germline ends. CDR3 sequence: CASSLEWRGNTGELFF. The CDR3 DNA reads as TGTGCCAGCAGCTTAGAGTGGCGGGGGAACACCGGGGAGCTGTTTTTT. Combining the CDR3 with reference TRBV13 and TRBJ2-2 gives the whole variable domain AAGVIQSPRHLIKEKRETATLKCYPIPRHDTVYWYQQGPGQDPQFLISFYEKMQSDKGSIPDRFSAQQFSDYHSELNMSSLELGDSALYFCASSLEWRGNTGELFFGEGSRLTVL.

CDR3 loop: CASSPDSGDYGYTF. CDR3 sequence (DNA): TGTGCCAGCAGCCCCGACAGTGGGGACTATGGCTACACCTTC. The rearrangement uses TRBV5-8 and TRBJ1-2, with D maybe TRBD1 (5 bases). V shed 4 bases and J shed 3 bases, with 13 bases lying between them. The germline V gene encodes CDR1 SGHTS and CDR2 YDEGEE. The CDR3 extends over 14 amino acids.

This chain connects TRBV7-9 to TRBJ1-2; tentatively, D is TRBD1 (6 bases). This CDR3 is 14 amino acids long. The V end was cut by 2 bases, the J end by 4 bases, with 11 bases between. Germline-derived CDR1 and CDR2 are SEHNR and FQNEAQ (reference sequence). In DNA form, the CDR3 reads TGTGCCAGCAGCTTATTGGGGGCAGGCTATGGCTACACCTTC. This gives the protein CASSLLGAGYGYTF. Filled out from reference TRBV7-9 and TRBJ1-2, the complete variable domain reads DTGVSQNPRHKITKRGQNVTFRCDPISEHNRLYWYRQTLGQGPEFLTYFQNEAQLEKSRLLSDRFSAERPKGSFSTLEIQRTEQGDSAMYLCASSLLGAGYGYTFGSGTRLTVV.

The chain has TRBV7-9 and TRBJ2-3; D is undetermined. The V gene's germline CDR1 is SEHNR and CDR2 FQNEAQ (reference sequence). The V gene lost 2 bases and the J gene lost 6 bases, with 6 bases spanning the gap. CDR3 length: 12 residues. CDR3 DNA: TGTGCCAGCAGCTTATCTCCCGATACGCAGTATTTT. This translates into CASSLSPDTQYF.

The chain couples TRBV27 to TRBJ2-7; 7 positions match TRBD2. The length of the CDR3 is 16 residues. In germline, CDR1 is MNHEY, CDR2 SMNVEV (reference sequence). V lost 11 bases to trimming and J lost 0 bases; unmatched junction nucleotides: 16. The DNA for the CDR3 is TGTGCCTCAATGAAGATACCGGGACTAAACTCCTACGAGCAGTACTTC. Its translation is CASMKIPGLNSYEQYF.

This chain connects TRBV5-6 to TRBJ2-1; D unresolved. Trimming took off 2 bases at V and 9 bases at J, with 12 bases between the two ends. This CDR3 spans 13 amino acids. Germline assignment: CDR1 SGHDT and CDR2 YYEEEE. CDR3 sequence: CASSLASSPEQFF. CDR3 bases: TGTGCCAGCAGCTTAGCGTCTAGTCCTGAGCAGTTCTTC. Drawing the rest from reference TRBV5-6 and TRBJ2-1, the complete variable domain is DAGVTQSPTHLIKTRGQQVTLRCSPKSGHDTVSWYQQALGQGPQFIFQYYEEEERQRGNFPDRFSGHQFPNYSSELNVNALLLGDSALYLCASSLASSPEQFFGPGTRLTVL.

The DNA for the CDR3 is TGCGCCAGCAGCTCGGGACTAGCGGGACGGCCCTACAATGAGCAGTTCTTC. Residues: CASSSGLAGRPYNEQFF. The chain combines TRBV5-1 with TRBJ2-1; TRBD2 matches at 13 bases. Trimming removed 3 bases from V and 2 bases from J; junction bases left unmatched: 5. Per germline, CDR1 SGHRS and CDR2 YFSETQ. The CDR3 runs 17 residues.